Given below is one TCR beta chain in context. The sample carries other DNA sequences with the same CDR3. This sample stems from a study of control samples from healthy donors and cancer patients. The CDR3 is made up of 16 amino acids. CDR1 MNHEY and CDR2 SVGAGI come from the germline V gene. With 1 base clipped from V and 4 bases from J, the junction kept 5 bases outside the gene matches. Method: immunoSEQ multiplex PCR; TCRdb's copy keeps in-frame clones and lacks some. The table shows some 67,000 clones, with under 90% occurring only once. The sequence derives from a man aged 60 to 75 with lung cancer. The chain recombines TRBV6-5 with TRBJ1-2; 11 bases line up with TRBD1. Sequencing used PBMCs. CDR3 sequence reads: CASSYLRTGGSYGYTF. As DNA, the CDR3 is TGTGCCAGCAGTTACTTACGGACAGGGGGCAGCTATGGCTACACCTTC.